Listed here are 14 T cell receptor beta chains from one sample, sequenced in a study of beta chain features in type 1 diabetes. Reverse transcription of all isolated RNA meant that expressed TCRB transcripts were sequenced. Libraries were prepared by immunoSEQ multiplex PCR; TCRdb keeps only in-frame clonotypes and omits some of them. This sample has about 210,000 clones, with approximately 11% found just once. Sequenced material: central memory CD4+ T cells from blood. The source of these receptors is a man aged 18 to 35 in good health.

This sequence joins TRBV2 and TRBJ2-5, with 9 bases aligning to TRBD1. The CDR3 runs to 14 residues. V shed 7 bases, J shed 5 bases, and the junction held 8 bases outside the gene matches. The germline V gene encodes CDR1 SNHLY and CDR2 FYNNEI. CDR3 nucleotides: TGTGCCAGCAAGATGACAGGGGGGGTCGAGACCCAGTACTTC. This codes for CASKMTGGVETQYF.

This clone showed up just a few times. The J gene is TRBJ2-5, the V gene TRBV6-1; no firm D call. CDR3 length equals 13 residues. The V gene's germline CDR1 is MNHNS and CDR2 SASEGT. The V end lost 4 bases, the J end lost 1 base, and 7 bases lay between the germline ends. The CDR3 coding sequence is TGTGCCAGCAGTGTCATATCCCAAGAGACCCAGTACTTC. This sequence encodes CASSVISQETQYF.

The chain has TRBV7-8 and TRBJ2-5; D may correspond to TRBD1 or TRBD2 (5 bases each). The CDR3 sequence is 14 residues long. V lost 3 bases and J 1 base, leaving 9 bases between the germline ends. CDR1 and CDR2 (germline): SGHVS, FQNEAQ. CDR3 in DNA: TGTGCCAGCAGCTTGGGACGACTCCAAGAGACCCAGTACTTC. Its protein is CASSLGRLQETQYF.

The CDR3 loop reads CASKWEAGAEAFF. CDR3 coding DNA: TGTGCCAGCAAATGGGAGGCGGGGGCTGAAGCTTTCTTT. V gene TRBV2 combines with J gene TRBJ1-1; possibly TRBD1 for D (5 bases). Germline V lookup: CDR1 SNHLY, CDR2 FYNNEI. The CDR3 has 13 amino acids. V dropped 7 bases and J dropped 6 bases, with 15 bases sitting between them.

The gene calls are TRBV30 and TRBJ1-4, with D unclear. V lost 1 base and J lost 3, with 6 bases in between. Looked up from germline, CDR1 is GTSNPN and CDR2 is SVGIG (reference sequence). This CDR3 comprises 13 residues. In DNA form, the CDR3 reads TGTGCCTGGAGTGACAGCCCTAATGAAAAACTGTTTTTT. Translation: CAWSDSPNEKLFF.

This clone was detected only a few times. V usage is TRBV2 and J usage is TRBJ1-6; D might be TRBD1 (6 bases). Trimming took 4 bases from V and 10 from J, leaving 11 bases between them. Germline lookup yields CDR1 SNHLY and CDR2 FYNNEI. This CDR3 contains 13 residues. CDR3 amino acids: CASSAQGRSPLHF. For the CDR3, the DNA is TGTGCCAGCAGTGCACAGGGAAGGTCACCCCTCCACTTT.

The genes are TRBV7-2 and TRBJ2-3; 7 nucleotides match TRBD2. The V gene's germline CDR1 is SGHTA and CDR2 FQGNSA. This CDR3 spans 16 amino acids. The junction had 11 bases not matched to a gene; V was cut back by 5 bases and J by 3 bases. The CDR3 nucleotides are TGTGCCAGCAGCCTGTTCGGGCTAGCGGTAACAGATACGCAGTATTTT. It encodes CASSLFGLAVTDTQYF.

V usage is TRBV6-5 and J usage is TRBJ2-5; 9 nucleotides agree with TRBD1. This CDR3 is built from 15 residues. The ends lost 2 bases at V and 5 bases at J; junction bases unmatched: 6. Germline V gene sequence: CDR1 MNHEY, CDR2 SVGAGI. CDR3 bases: TGTGCCAGCAGTTACCGGGGACAGGGCGACGAGACCCAGTACTTC. Its translation: CASSYRGQGDETQYF.

This clone has more than one count but fewer than ten. The gene calls are TRBV6-5 and TRBJ1-1, with a tentative D call TRBD1 (6 bases). The ends were cut back, 6 bases at V and 4 bases at J, with 9 bases in the middle. Germline values: CDR1 MNHEY, CDR2 SVGAGI. There are 12 residues in the CDR3. CDR3 sequence: CASREGGTEAFF. CDR3 DNA: TGTGCCAGCAGGGAGGGGGGCACTGAAGCTTTCTTT.

The genes are TRBV6-5 and TRBJ2-7; D call uncertain. Germline loops: CDR1 MNHEY, CDR2 SVGAGI. V was cut by 3 bases and J by 2 bases, with 8 bases left in between. This CDR3 is 13 amino acids long. The CDR3 sequence: CASSYNFPYEQYF. CDR3 DNA: TGTGCCAGCAGTTATAACTTCCCCTACGAGCAGTACTTC.

In its sample, this clone was seen a few times. The rearrangement joins TRBV30 to TRBJ2-7; a possible D gene is TRBD1 (5 bases). V dropped 2 bases and J dropped 4 bases, with 12 bases sitting between them. Germline V gene lookup returns CDR1 GTSNPN and CDR2 SVGIG (reference sequence). This CDR3 has 13 residues. This CDR3 reads CAWSLPGIYEQYF. CDR3 bases: TGTGCCTGGAGTCTACCAGGGATTTACGAGCAGTACTTC.

The chain links TRBV27 to TRBJ1-1; D gene ambiguous. Trimming pared 2 bases from V and 10 bases from J, leaving 17 bases between. CDR3 length: 14 residues. The V gene's germline CDR1 is MNHEY and CDR2 SMNVEV (reference sequence). The CDR3 here is CASSLGPLPGGAFF. CDR3 coding DNA: TGTGCCAGCAGTTTAGGGCCACTGCCTGGTGGAGCTTTCTTT.

This chain connects TRBV5-1 to TRBJ1-4; D remains ambiguous. This CDR3 has 15 residues. V was pared by 0 bases and J by 5 bases, with 11 bases between. Germline V gene sequence: CDR1 SGHRS, CDR2 YFSETQ. CDR3 protein: CASSLDGRGNEKLFF. CDR3 DNA sequence: TGCGCCAGCAGCTTGGACGGGAGAGGGAATGAAAAACTGTTTTTT.

The rearrangement joins TRBV11-2 to TRBJ2-1, with 7 bases matching TRBD2. Germline-derived CDR1 and CDR2 are SGHAT and FQNNGV. The CDR3 extends over 14 amino acids. V was pared by 3 bases and J by 7 bases, with 6 bases of the junction left unmatched. The CDR3 loop reads CASSFRLANNEQFF. The CDR3 DNA reads as TGTGCCAGCAGCTTCAGACTAGCTAATAATGAGCAGTTCTTC.